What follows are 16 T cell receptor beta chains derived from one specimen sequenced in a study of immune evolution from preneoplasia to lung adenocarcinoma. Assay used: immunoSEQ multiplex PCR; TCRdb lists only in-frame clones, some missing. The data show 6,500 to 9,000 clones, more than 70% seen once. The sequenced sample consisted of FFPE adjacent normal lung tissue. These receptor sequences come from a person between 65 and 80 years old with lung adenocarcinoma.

The chain's CDR3 is CASSLRPSRETQYF. CDR3 nucleotides: TGTGCCAGCAGCTTGAGGCCTAGTCGAGAGACCCAGTACTTC. This sequence joins TRBV7-8 and TRBJ2-5; D not certain. CDR3 length: 14 residues. Trimming took off 3 bases at V and 4 bases at J, with 12 bases between the two ends. The V gene's germline CDR1 is SGHVS and CDR2 FQNEAQ.

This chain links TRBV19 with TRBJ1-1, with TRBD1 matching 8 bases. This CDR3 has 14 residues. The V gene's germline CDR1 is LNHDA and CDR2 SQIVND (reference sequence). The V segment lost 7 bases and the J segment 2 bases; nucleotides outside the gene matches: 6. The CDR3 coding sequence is TGTGCCAGTACGAGGACAGGGCTAAACACTGAAGCTTTCTTT. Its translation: CASTRTGLNTEAFF.

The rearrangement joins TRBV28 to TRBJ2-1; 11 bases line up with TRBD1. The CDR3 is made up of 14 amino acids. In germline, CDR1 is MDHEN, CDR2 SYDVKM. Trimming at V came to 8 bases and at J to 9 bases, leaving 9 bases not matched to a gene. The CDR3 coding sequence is TGTGCCAGCTCCGGGACAGGGGGTTGGGGTGAGCAGTTCTTC. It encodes CASSGTGGWGEQFF. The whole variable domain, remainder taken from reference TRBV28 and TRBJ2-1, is DVKVTQSSRYLVKRTGEKVFLECVQDMDHENMFWYRQDPGLGLRLIYFSYDVKMKEKGDIPEGYSVSREKKERFSLILESASTNQTSMYLCASSGTGGWGEQFFGPGTRLTVL.

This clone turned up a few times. The DNA for the CDR3 is TGTGCCAGCAGGACTAGCGGGAGGGGCGAGCAGTACTTC. Translation gives CASRTSGRGEQYF. V and J are TRBV28 and TRBJ2-7, with 14 bases that match TRBD2. CDR3 size: 13 residues. Trimming took 6 bases from V and 6 from J; bases not matched to a gene: 1. CDR1 and CDR2 from the germline V gene are MDHEN and SYDVKM.

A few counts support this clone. The CDR3 region is CASSQDSMDTQYF. In DNA form, the CDR3 reads TGTGCCAGCAGCCAAGATAGTATGGATACGCAGTATTTT. This chain joins TRBV14 and TRBJ2-3; D not certain. The germline CDR1 and CDR2 sequences are SGHDN and FVKESK. Deletions cut 0 bases from V and 6 bases from J, with 7 bases between. This CDR3 is built from 13 residues.

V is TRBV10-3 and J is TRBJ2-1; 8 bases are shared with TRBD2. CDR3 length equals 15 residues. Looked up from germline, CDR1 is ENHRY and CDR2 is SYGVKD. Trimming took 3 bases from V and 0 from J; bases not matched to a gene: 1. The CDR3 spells CAISEGTSSYNEQFF. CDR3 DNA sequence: TGTGCCATCAGTGAAGGGACTAGCTCCTACAATGAGCAGTTCTTC.

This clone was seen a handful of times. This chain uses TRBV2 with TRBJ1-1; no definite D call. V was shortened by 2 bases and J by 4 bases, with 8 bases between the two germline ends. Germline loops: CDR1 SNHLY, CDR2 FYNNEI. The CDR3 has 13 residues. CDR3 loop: CASSERFSTEAFF. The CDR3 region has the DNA TGTGCCAGCAGTGAAAGGTTTAGCACTGAAGCTTTCTTT.

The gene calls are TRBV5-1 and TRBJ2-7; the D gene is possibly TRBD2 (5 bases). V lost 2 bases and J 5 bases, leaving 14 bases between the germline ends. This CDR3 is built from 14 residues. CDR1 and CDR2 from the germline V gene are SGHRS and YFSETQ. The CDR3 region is CASSFRVGSDEQYF. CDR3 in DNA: TGCGCCAGCAGCTTTCGTGTGGGGAGCGACGAGCAGTACTTC. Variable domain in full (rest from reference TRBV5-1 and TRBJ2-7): KAGVTQTPRYLIKTRGQQVTLSCSPISGHRSVSWYQQTPGQGLQFLFEYFSETQRNKGNFPGRFSGRQFSNSRSEMNVSTLELGDSALYLCASSFRVGSDEQYFGPGTRLTVT.

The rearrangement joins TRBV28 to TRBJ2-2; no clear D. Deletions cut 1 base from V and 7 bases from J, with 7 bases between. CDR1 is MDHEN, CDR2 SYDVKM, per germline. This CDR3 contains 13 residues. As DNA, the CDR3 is TGTGCCAGCAGTTTATCGAACTTCGGGGAGCTGTTTTTT. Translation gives CASSLSNFGELFF.

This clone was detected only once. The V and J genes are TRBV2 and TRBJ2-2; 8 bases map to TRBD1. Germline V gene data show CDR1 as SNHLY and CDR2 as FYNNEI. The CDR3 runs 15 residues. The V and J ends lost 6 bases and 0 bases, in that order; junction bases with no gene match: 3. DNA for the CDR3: TGTGCCAGCAGATCAGGGGGCTCGAACACCGGGGAGCTGTTTTTT. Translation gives CASRSGGSNTGELFF.

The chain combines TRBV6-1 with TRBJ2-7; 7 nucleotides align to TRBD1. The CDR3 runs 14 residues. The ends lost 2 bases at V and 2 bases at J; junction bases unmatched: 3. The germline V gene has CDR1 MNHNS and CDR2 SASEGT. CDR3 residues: CASSERGQTYEQYF. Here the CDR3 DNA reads TGTGCCAGCAGTGAAAGGGGACAGACCTACGAGCAGTACTTC.

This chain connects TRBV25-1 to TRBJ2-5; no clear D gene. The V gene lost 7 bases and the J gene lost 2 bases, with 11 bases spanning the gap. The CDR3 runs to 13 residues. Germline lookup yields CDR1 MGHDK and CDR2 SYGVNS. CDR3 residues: CASKEGVQETQYF. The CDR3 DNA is TGTGCCAGCAAGGAAGGAGTTCAAGAGACCCAGTACTTC.

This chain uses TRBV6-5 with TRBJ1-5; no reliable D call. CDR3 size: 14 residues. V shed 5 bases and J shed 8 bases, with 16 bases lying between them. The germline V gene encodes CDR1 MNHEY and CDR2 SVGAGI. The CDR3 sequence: CASSPELEMEPQHF. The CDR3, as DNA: TGTGCCAGCAGTCCCGAGTTGGAGATGGAGCCCCAGCATTTT.

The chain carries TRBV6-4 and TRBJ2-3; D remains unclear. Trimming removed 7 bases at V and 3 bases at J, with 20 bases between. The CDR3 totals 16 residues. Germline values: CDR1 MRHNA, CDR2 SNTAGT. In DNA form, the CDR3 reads TGTGCCAGCACCGAAACTCCGGGTTTCGGTACAGATACGCAGTATTTT. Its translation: CASTETPGFGTDTQYF.

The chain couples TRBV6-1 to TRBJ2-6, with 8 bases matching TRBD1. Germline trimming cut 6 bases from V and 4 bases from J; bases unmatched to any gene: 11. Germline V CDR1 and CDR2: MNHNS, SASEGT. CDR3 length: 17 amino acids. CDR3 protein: CASSERAGGTGANVLTF. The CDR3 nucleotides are TGTGCCAGCAGCGAAAGGGCAGGGGGCACCGGGGCCAACGTCCTGACTTTC.

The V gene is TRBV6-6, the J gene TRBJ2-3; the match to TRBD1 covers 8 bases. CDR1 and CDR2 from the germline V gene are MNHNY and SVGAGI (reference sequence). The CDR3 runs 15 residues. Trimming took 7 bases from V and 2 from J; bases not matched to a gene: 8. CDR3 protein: CASNLDRGFTDTQYF. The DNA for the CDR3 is TGTGCCAGCAACCTAGACAGGGGATTCACAGATACGCAGTATTTT.